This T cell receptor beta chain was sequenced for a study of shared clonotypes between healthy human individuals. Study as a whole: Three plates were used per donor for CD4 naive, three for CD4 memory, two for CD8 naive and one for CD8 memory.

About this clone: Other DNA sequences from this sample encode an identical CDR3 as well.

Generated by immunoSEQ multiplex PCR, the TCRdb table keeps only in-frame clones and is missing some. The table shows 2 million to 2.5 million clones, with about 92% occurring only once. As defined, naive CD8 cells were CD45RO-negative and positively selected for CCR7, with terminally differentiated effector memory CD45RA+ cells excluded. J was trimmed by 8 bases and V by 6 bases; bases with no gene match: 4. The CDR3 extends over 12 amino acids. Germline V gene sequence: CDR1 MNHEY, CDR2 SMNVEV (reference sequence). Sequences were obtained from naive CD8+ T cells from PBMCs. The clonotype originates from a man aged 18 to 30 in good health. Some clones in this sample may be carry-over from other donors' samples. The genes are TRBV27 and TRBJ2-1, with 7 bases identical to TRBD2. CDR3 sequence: CASSLRGDEQFF. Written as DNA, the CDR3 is TGTGCCAGCAGCCTACGGGGGGATGAGCAGTTCTTC.